This passage covers 12 T cell receptor beta chains from one sample sequenced in a study of shared clonotypes between healthy human individuals. Data came from immunoSEQ multiplex PCR; TCRdb stores just in-frame clones and leaves some out. The sample carries about 1 million clones, about 75% recorded once. Sequencing was carried out using memory CD4+ T cells sorted from blood. Subset noted: CD45RA-negative fraction. Receptors originate from a man in his late teens or twenties in good health.

V and J are TRBV6-6 and TRBJ1-6; D is unresolved. Trimming cost V 0 bases and J 10 bases, with 4 bases left between them. The CDR3 covers 12 residues. Germline V gene data show CDR1 as MNHNY and CDR2 as SVGAGI (reference sequence). The CDR3: CASSYSTSPLHF. Written as DNA, the CDR3 is TGTGCCAGCAGTTACTCGACCTCACCCCTCCACTTT.

The V call is TRBV5-1, the J call TRBJ1-1; D may be TRBD1 (6 bases). The CDR3 is 14 amino acids. Germline V gene sequence: CDR1 SGHRS, CDR2 YFSETQ. V lost 4 bases and J lost 1, with 11 bases in between. CDR3 bases: TGCGCCAGCAGCGCAGGGGCGCCGAACACTGAAGCTTTCTTT. Translation gives CASSAGAPNTEAFF.

The chain employs TRBV4-1 and TRBJ2-1; D is perhaps TRBD2 (6 bases). Germline CDR1 reads MGHRA; CDR2 reads YSYEKL. This CDR3 spans 15 amino acids. The V end was cut by 5 bases, the J end by 1 base, with 12 bases between. CDR3 region: CASSRGSGSYNEQFF. Here the CDR3 DNA reads TGCGCCAGCAGCAGAGGAAGCGGGTCCTACAATGAGCAGTTCTTC.

The chain links TRBV11-2 to TRBJ2-2, with 8 bases aligning to TRBD1. The CDR3 is made up of 15 amino acids. Germline-derived CDR1 and CDR2 are SGHAT and FQNNGV. V lost 1 base to trimming and J lost 6 bases; unmatched junction nucleotides: 4. The DNA of the CDR3 is TGTGCCAGCAGCTTAGGGACAGGGCTAGCCGGGGAGCTGTTTTTT. Amino acids: CASSLGTGLAGELFF. Filled out from reference TRBV11-2 and TRBJ2-2, the complete variable domain reads EAGVAQSPRYKIIEKRQSVAFWCNPISGHATLYWYQQILGQGPKLLIQFQNNGVVDDSQLPKDRFSAERLKGVDSTLKIQPAKLEDSAVYLCASSLGTGLAGELFFGEGSRLTVL.

The chain has TRBV11-3 and TRBJ2-1; 12 nucleotides line up with TRBD2. The CDR3 contains 19 residues. Trimming removed 0 bases from V and 6 bases from J; junction bases left unmatched: 12. The germline CDR1 and CDR2 sequences are SGHNT and YENEEA. The CDR3 nucleotides are TGTGCCAGCAGCTTAGAAATCGGGACTAGCGGGCTGGCGGGCAATGAGCAGTTCTTC. Translating gives CASSLEIGTSGLAGNEQFF.

This clone was observed at least ten times. J is TRBJ1-1 and V is TRBV12-5, with unresolved D. This CDR3 region has 15 residues. CDR1 and CDR2 from the germline V gene are LGHNT and FRNRAP. With 0 bases removed from V and 1 base from J, the gap between germline ends came to 9 bases. In nucleotides, the CDR3 is TGTGCTAGTGGTTTGGTACTGGGAGGGAACACTGAAGCTTTCTTT. Amino acids: CASGLVLGGNTEAFF.

This clone was recorded a few times. This chain joins TRBV6-1 and TRBJ1-5; weak D call: TRBD1 (5 bases). The CDR3 covers 16 residues. The V end was cut by 2 bases, the J end by 1 base, with 12 bases between. CDR1 and CDR2 from the germline V gene are MNHNS and SASEGT. Here the CDR3 DNA reads TGTGCCAGCAGTGAATTTGGGGGGTACAGCAATCAGCCCCAGCATTTT. Encoded protein: CASSEFGGYSNQPQHF.

Worth noting for this clone: Other DNA variants within this sample encode the same CDR3. This chain links TRBV9 with TRBJ1-3; no definite D call. The CDR3 sequence is 15 residues long. Germline-derived CDR1 and CDR2 are SGDLS and YYNGEE. Between the trimmed V and J ends, which lost 2 bases and 4 bases, there was a span of 13 bases. CDR3 DNA: TGTGCCAGCAGCGTTGAGGGCAGTTCCGGAAACACCATATATTTT. Translating gives CASSVEGSSGNTIYF.

V usage is TRBV6-1 and J usage is TRBJ2-3; D is undetermined. The CDR3 is made up of 12 amino acids. CDR1 and CDR2 from the germline V gene are MNHNS and SASEGT. The ends were cut back, 2 bases at V and 3 bases at J, with 3 bases in the middle. The DNA of the CDR3 is TGTGCCAGCAGTGAATATACAGATACGCAGTATTTT. Amino acid sequence: CASSEYTDTQYF.

This clone appeared a single time. J is TRBJ2-5 and V is TRBV6-5, with D unresolved. This CDR3 contains 12 residues. Between the trimmed V and J ends, which lost 5 bases and 6 bases, there was a span of 10 bases. Looked up from germline, CDR1 is MNHEY and CDR2 is SVGAGI. The CDR3 is CASSPSGKTQYF. In DNA, the CDR3 is TGTGCCAGCAGTCCATCCGGAAAGACCCAGTACTTC.

J is TRBJ2-2 and V is TRBV29-1; TRBD1 might be the D (6 bases). Trimming removed 5 bases at V and 0 bases at J, with 10 bases between. The germline V gene has CDR1 SQVTM and CDR2 ANQGSEA. The CDR3 totals 14 residues. The CDR3 is CSVSGAANTGELFF. The CDR3 DNA sequence: TGCAGCGTTTCAGGGGCAGCGAACACCGGGGAGCTGTTTTTT.

This chain links TRBV28 with TRBJ1-5, with D perhaps matching TRBD1 (6 bases). V lost 5 bases to trimming and J lost 7 bases, with 12 bases between them. The CDR3 is 13 residues long. Germline-derived CDR1 and CDR2 are MDHEN and SYDVKM. Here the CDR3 DNA reads TGTGCCAGCAGTACAGGGTTACAGCAGCCCCAGCATTTT. As protein: CASSTGLQQPQHF.